This TCR beta chain was identified in a study of T cell responses to AZD1222 COVID-19 vaccine. Sequencing used immunoSEQ multiplex PCR; TCRdb keeps in-frame clones, though not all of them. The sample lists 110,000 to 150,000 clones, approximately 92% seen once, with around 1.5% in the top ten. Study results and limitations: Only 6 or 7 AZD1222 recipients tested seropositive at baseline.

Points on this clone: Its antigen is not known.

This CDR3 is 13 amino acids long. Germline loops: CDR1 SGHAT, CDR2 FQNNGV. V gave up 1 base and J gave up 8 bases, with 11 bases separating them. The V and J genes are TRBV11-2 and TRBJ1-2; the D gene is possibly TRBD1 (6 bases). Sequenced material: peripheral blood, taken on day 0 of AZD1222 vaccination. This sequence originates from an adult in good health. DNA of the CDR3: TGTGCCAGCAGCTTAGGGGGGCAAGAGGGCTACACCTTC. As protein: CASSLGGQEGYTF.